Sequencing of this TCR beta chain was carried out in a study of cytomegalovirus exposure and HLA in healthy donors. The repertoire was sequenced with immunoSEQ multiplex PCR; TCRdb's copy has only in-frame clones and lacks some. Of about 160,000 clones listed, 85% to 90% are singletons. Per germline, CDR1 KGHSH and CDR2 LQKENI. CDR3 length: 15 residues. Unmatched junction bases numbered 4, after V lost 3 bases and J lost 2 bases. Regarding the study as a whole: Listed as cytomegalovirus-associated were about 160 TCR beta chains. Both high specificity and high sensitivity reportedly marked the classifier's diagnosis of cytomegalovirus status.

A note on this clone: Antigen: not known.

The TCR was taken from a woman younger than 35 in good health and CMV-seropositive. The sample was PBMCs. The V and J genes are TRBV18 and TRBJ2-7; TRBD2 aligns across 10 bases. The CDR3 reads CASSPVAGGTYEQYF. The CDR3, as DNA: TGTGCCAGCTCACCTGTAGCGGGAGGCACCTACGAGCAGTACTTC.